This TCR beta chain was sequenced in a study of technical replicates of blood from several donors (dated by TCRdb to 2016 to 2017). This clone appeared a single time. The antigen this receptor binds is unknown. It has no much larger one-base neighbor in the sample; base qualities were not kept. Library creation used the immunoSEQ multiplex PCR assay. Entries here come from immuneACCESS through TCRdb and include only in-frame sequences with V and J called. Some clones fail to appear in such tables; in the studies checked, an unresolved V gene covers under half of the shortfall, and the cause of the remainder is unknown. This sample holds roughly 50,000 clones; more than 90% were observed only once. 2.5% to 4% of the sample lies in the top ten. Clipping removes 4 bases from V and 1 base from J, with 3 as the unmatched junction base count. There are 14 amino acids in the CDR3, from cysteine to phenylalanine inclusive. Left in the record is the CDR3 DNA by itself, 42 bases read in frame from the first base. CDR1 and CDR2 are read off the germline V gene as SGHRS and YFSETQ.

Recombination connected TRBV5-1 to TRBJ2-5; 8 middle bases align to TRBD1. The origin of this receptor is a human donor in good health. Some clones in this sample may be carry-over from other donors' samples. The specimen was PBMCs. The nucleotide sequence reads as follows: TGCGCCAGCAGCCTCGGACAGGGCCAAGAGACCCAGTACTTC. It translates as CASSLGQGQETQYF.